A selection of T cell receptor beta chains follows, all from one sample in a study of blood T cell repertoires in COVID-19. TCRdb's table, derived via immunoSEQ multiplex PCR, lists solely in-frame clones and lacks some. Here the sample spans 350,000 to 400,000 clones, approximately 84% being singletons. The sequenced material came from PBMCs or T cells enriched from blood (not recorded which). The receptors were gathered from a woman in her twenties or thirties who had recovered from COVID-19. Each CDR3 is given with its conserved first and last residue. A D gene is named only where the DNA matches it firmly. The size of a clone is reported for some rows only, either as once, few or many, or as a class for expanded clones.

v_call: TRBV11-2
clone_size: once
j_call: TRBJ2-7
d_call: .
cdr3_nt: TGTGCCAGCAGCTTAGGAGGGATAATTTACGAGCAGTACTTC
cdr3_aa: CASSLGGIIYEQYF

v_call: TRBV11-2
clone_size: .
j_call: TRBJ2-7
d_call: TRBD2
cdr3_nt: TGTGCCAGCAGTCGTCCGCTAGCGGGGGGTTCCTACGAGCAGTACTTC
cdr3_aa: CASSRPLAGGSYEQYF

v_call: TRBV5-6
clone_size: .
j_call: TRBJ2-7
d_call: TRBD2
cdr3_nt: TGTGCCAGCAGCTATACCGCCGGGACTAGCGGGAGGGGGGAGCAGTACTTC
cdr3_aa: CASSYTAGTSGRGEQYF

v_call: TRBV9
clone_size: .
j_call: TRBJ2-6
d_call: .
cdr3_nt: TGTGCCAGCAGCCTGACGGGTTCTGGGGCCAACGTCCTGACTTTC
cdr3_aa: CASSLTGSGANVLTF

v_call: TRBV5-1
clone_size: .
j_call: TRBJ2-5
d_call: .
cdr3_nt: TGCGCCAGCAGCGGGGACACCCAAGAGACCCAGTACTTC
cdr3_aa: CASSGDTQETQYF

v_call: TRBV14
clone_size: .
j_call: TRBJ1-1
d_call: .
cdr3_nt: TGTGCCAGCAGCCCCAGGGCAGGAGGGACTGAAGCTTTCTTT
cdr3_aa: CASSPRAGGTEAFF

v_call: TRBV3-1/TRBV3-2
clone_size: .
j_call: TRBJ2-5
d_call: TRBD2
cdr3_nt: TGTGCCAGCAGCCAACTAGCGGCACAAGAGACCCAGTACTTC
cdr3_aa: CASSQLAAQETQYF

v_call: TRBV11-2
clone_size: .
j_call: TRBJ2-2
d_call: .
cdr3_nt: TGTGCCAGCAGCTGGGAGGACTCGAGGACCGGGGAGCTGTTTTTT
cdr3_aa: CASSWEDSRTGELFF

v_call: TRBV19
clone_size: .
j_call: TRBJ2-1
d_call: TRBD1
cdr3_nt: TGTGCCAGTAGTATCCCCCAGGGGGCTGGCTACAATGAGCAGTTCTTC
cdr3_aa: CASSIPQGAGYNEQFF

v_call: TRBV18
clone_size: .
j_call: TRBJ2-2
d_call: TRBD2
cdr3_nt: TGTGCCAGCTCACCTGTCCTAGCGGGAGACACCGGGGAGCTGTTTTTT
cdr3_aa: CASSPVLAGDTGELFF

v_call: TRBV24-1
clone_size: .
j_call: TRBJ2-7
d_call: TRBD1
cdr3_nt: TGTGCCCCAAGGGTCTGGACAGGGTACCTCGAGCAGTACTTC
cdr3_aa: CAPRVWTGYLEQYF

v_call: TRBV6-5
clone_size: .
j_call: TRBJ2-7
d_call: TRBD1
cdr3_nt: TGTGCCAGCAGTTCTCCGACAGGGGCCTCCTACGAGCAGTACTTC
cdr3_aa: CASSSPTGASYEQYF

v_call: TRBV2
clone_size: .
j_call: TRBJ2-7
d_call: TRBD1
cdr3_nt: TGTGCCAGCAAGGGAGAAGGGACAGGGGCCTACGAGCAGTACTTC
cdr3_aa: CASKGEGTGAYEQYF

v_call: TRBV5-1
clone_size: once
j_call: TRBJ2-2
d_call: TRBD2
cdr3_nt: TGCGCCAGCAGCTCCCTAGCGGGAGGTCGGAGCTGGGAGCTGTTTTTT
cdr3_aa: CASSSLAGGRSWELFF

v_call: TRBV9
clone_size: .
j_call: TRBJ1-1
d_call: .
cdr3_nt: TGTGCCAGCAGCCGCCGAGCAGGGCAGAACACTGAAGCTTTCTTT
cdr3_aa: CASSRRAGQNTEAFF

v_call: TRBV9
clone_size: few
j_call: TRBJ2-7
d_call: TRBD1
cdr3_nt: TGTGCCAGCAGCGTAGGGACAGGGCCCTACGAGCAGTACTTC
cdr3_aa: CASSVGTGPYEQYF

v_call: TRBV19
clone_size: .
j_call: TRBJ1-1
d_call: TRBD1
cdr3_nt: TGTGCCAGTACTTCCGACAGGGCAGGCTCTGAAGCTTTCTTT
cdr3_aa: CASTSDRAGSEAFF

v_call: TRBV2
clone_size: .
j_call: TRBJ1-2
d_call: .
cdr3_nt: TGTGCCAGCAGTGAAACAGGGACCCTGCTTTATGGCTACACCTTC
cdr3_aa: CASSETGTLLYGYTF

v_call: TRBV27
clone_size: .
j_call: TRBJ2-2
d_call: .
cdr3_nt: TGTGCCAGCAGTTTGTCCCTATCCACCGGGGAGCTGTTTTTT
cdr3_aa: CASSLSLSTGELFF

v_call: TRBV9
clone_size: .
j_call: TRBJ1-2
d_call: .
cdr3_nt: TGTGCCAGCAGCGTAGATCCTCTAAGTGGCTACACCTTC
cdr3_aa: CASSVDPLSGYTF

v_call: TRBV28
clone_size: .
j_call: TRBJ2-3
d_call: TRBD2
cdr3_nt: TGTGCCAGCAGTTTAACCGGGACTAGCGGACCAGATACGCAGTATTTT
cdr3_aa: CASSLTGTSGPDTQYF

v_call: TRBV5-1
clone_size: few
j_call: TRBJ1-2
d_call: .
cdr3_nt: TGCGCCAGCAGCCCACCGGGTTTCGGACATCAAGGCTACACCTTC
cdr3_aa: CASSPPGFGHQGYTF

v_call: TRBV3-1/TRBV3-2
clone_size: .
j_call: TRBJ2-4
d_call: .
cdr3_nt: TGTGCCAGCAGCCAAGATCGCTCAAGCAGGGTGGACATTCAGTACTTC
cdr3_aa: CASSQDRSSRVDIQYF

v_call: TRBV6-5
clone_size: .
j_call: TRBJ1-6
d_call: .
cdr3_nt: TGTGCCAGCAGTTCCGCTAGCTCCTATAATTCACCCCTCCACTTT
cdr3_aa: CASSSASSYNSPLHF

v_call: TRBV29-1
clone_size: .
j_call: TRBJ1-1
d_call: TRBD1
cdr3_nt: TGCAGCGTTGAACAGGGGGCGGGTGAAGCTTTCTTT
cdr3_aa: CSVEQGAGEAFF

v_call: TRBV27
clone_size: .
j_call: TRBJ2-7
d_call: .
cdr3_nt: TGTGCCACCTCGCCGAGGAGCTCCTACGAGCAGTACTTC
cdr3_aa: CATSPRSSYEQYF

v_call: TRBV5-8
clone_size: .
j_call: TRBJ1-3
d_call: .
cdr3_nt: TGTGCCAGCAGCTTAACGACAGCTGGAAACACCATATATTTT
cdr3_aa: CASSLTTAGNTIYF

v_call: TRBV13
clone_size: once
j_call: TRBJ1-1
d_call: .
cdr3_nt: TGTGCCAGCAGCTTATCCCCGACTAACACTGAAGCTTTCTTT
cdr3_aa: CASSLSPTNTEAFF

v_call: TRBV2
clone_size: many
j_call: TRBJ2-5
d_call: TRBD1
cdr3_nt: TGTGCCACCAAGGACAGGGGTGTGCAAGAGACCCAGTACTTC
cdr3_aa: CATKDRGVQETQYF

v_call: TRBV5-8
clone_size: .
j_call: TRBJ2-7
d_call: .
cdr3_nt: TGTGCCAGCAGCTTGTATCCTGTCTCCTACGAGCAGTACTTC
cdr3_aa: CASSLYPVSYEQYF

v_call: TRBV7-2
clone_size: .
j_call: TRBJ2-7
d_call: .
cdr3_nt: TGTGCCAGCAGCTTTCTCTACGAGCAGTACTTC
cdr3_aa: CASSFLYEQYF

v_call: TRBV19
clone_size: .
j_call: TRBJ1-2
d_call: .
cdr3_nt: TGTGCCAGTAGTATCGGCAGGATGAACTATGGCTACACCTTC
cdr3_aa: CASSIGRMNYGYTF

v_call: TRBV6-4
clone_size: .
j_call: TRBJ1-6
d_call: TRBD1
cdr3_nt: TGTGCCAGCAGGTGGGACAGGAGGTCCTGTTCACCCCTCCACTTT
cdr3_aa: CASRWDRRSCSPLHF

v_call: TRBV11-2
clone_size: once
j_call: TRBJ2-1
d_call: .
cdr3_nt: TGTGCCAGCAGCTTACAACCGGGACAAGGATACAATGAGCAGTTCTTC
cdr3_aa: CASSLQPGQGYNEQFF

v_call: TRBV30
clone_size: .
j_call: TRBJ1-2
d_call: .
cdr3_nt: TGTGCCTGGAGCACCGGACGGGGCTATGGCTACACCTTC
cdr3_aa: CAWSTGRGYGYTF

v_call: TRBV25-1
clone_size: .
j_call: TRBJ1-5
d_call: .
cdr3_nt: TGTGCCAGCAGTGACAGGAATAGCAATCAGCCCCAGCATTTT
cdr3_aa: CASSDRNSNQPQHF

v_call: TRBV28
clone_size: .
j_call: TRBJ2-7
d_call: TRBD2
cdr3_nt: TGTGCCAGCTATGCGGGAGTGGCCTACGAGCAGTACTTC
cdr3_aa: CASYAGVAYEQYF

v_call: TRBV18
clone_size: few
j_call: TRBJ2-1
d_call: .
cdr3_nt: TGTGCCAGCTCACCATACGAGCTCAAGCGGAACTACAATGAGCAGTTCTTC
cdr3_aa: CASSPYELKRNYNEQFF

v_call: TRBV27
clone_size: few
j_call: TRBJ1-6
d_call: TRBD1
cdr3_nt: TGTGCCAGCAGAGCCCTAGGGACAGGGGGTTCACCCCTCCACTTT
cdr3_aa: CASRALGTGGSPLHF

v_call: TRBV7-2
clone_size: once
j_call: TRBJ2-5
d_call: .
cdr3_nt: TGTGCCAGCAGCTTAGGTAATAGGGGGCAAGAGACCCAGTACTTC
cdr3_aa: CASSLGNRGQETQYF

v_call: TRBV21-1
clone_size: .
j_call: TRBJ1-1
d_call: .
cdr3_nt: TGTGCCAGCAGCAGGGGCGCCCTTGATGCTTTCTTT
cdr3_aa: CASSRGALDAFF

v_call: TRBV7-2
clone_size: once
j_call: TRBJ1-2
d_call: .
cdr3_nt: TGTGCCAGCAGCCCCCGCGGGGAGGGCGCCTATGGCTACACCTTC
cdr3_aa: CASSPRGEGAYGYTF

v_call: TRBV19
clone_size: .
j_call: TRBJ1-4
d_call: .
cdr3_nt: TGTGCCAGTAGTACAGTCACATCAAGAAATGAAAAACTGTTTTTT
cdr3_aa: CASSTVTSRNEKLFF

v_call: TRBV5-1
clone_size: .
j_call: TRBJ1-1
d_call: .
cdr3_nt: TGCGCCAGCAGCTCGGACAGTATGAACACTGAAGCTTTCTTT
cdr3_aa: CASSSDSMNTEAFF

v_call: TRBV6-4
clone_size: few
j_call: TRBJ1-2
d_call: TRBD1
cdr3_nt: TGTGCCAGCAGCTTGGGACAGAACTATGGCTACACCTTC
cdr3_aa: CASSLGQNYGYTF

v_call: TRBV7-8
clone_size: .
j_call: TRBJ2-5
d_call: .
cdr3_nt: TGTGCCAGCAGCTTAGCTGGGGGGACGGGACAGACCCAGTACTTC
cdr3_aa: CASSLAGGTGQTQYF

v_call: TRBV5-1
clone_size: .
j_call: TRBJ1-4
d_call: .
cdr3_nt: TGCGCCAGCAGCAGTGGAGAGCCTAATGAAAAACTGTTTTTT
cdr3_aa: CASSSGEPNEKLFF